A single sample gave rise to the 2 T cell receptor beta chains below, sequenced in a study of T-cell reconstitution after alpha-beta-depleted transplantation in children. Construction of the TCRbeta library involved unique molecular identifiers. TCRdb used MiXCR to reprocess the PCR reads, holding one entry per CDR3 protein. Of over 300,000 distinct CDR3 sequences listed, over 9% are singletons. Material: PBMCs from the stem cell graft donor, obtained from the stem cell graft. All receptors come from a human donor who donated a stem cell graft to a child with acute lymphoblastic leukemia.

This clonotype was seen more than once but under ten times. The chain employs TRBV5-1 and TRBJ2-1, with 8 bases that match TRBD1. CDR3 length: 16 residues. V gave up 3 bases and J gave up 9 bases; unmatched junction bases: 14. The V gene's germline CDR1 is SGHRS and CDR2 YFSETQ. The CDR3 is CASSSLQGGTSSEQFF. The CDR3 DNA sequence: TGCGCCAGCAGCTCCTTACAGGGGGGAACTTCGAGTGAGCAGTTCTTC.

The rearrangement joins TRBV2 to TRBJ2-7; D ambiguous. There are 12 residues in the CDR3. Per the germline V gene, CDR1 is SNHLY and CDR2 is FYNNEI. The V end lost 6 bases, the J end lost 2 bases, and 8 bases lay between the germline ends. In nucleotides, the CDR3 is TGTGCCAGCAGCAGGTCCGCCTACGAGCAGTACTTC. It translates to CASSRSAYEQYF.